This T cell receptor (beta chain) was recorded in a study of post-analysis software for immune sequencing data. As regards this clonotype: Its antigen remains unknown. Sequence at one end of the junction differs from germline and may be a read error.

Included in the TCR beta cDNA libraries were unique molecular identifiers. Each CDR3 protein gets one entry after TCRdb re-called the PCR reads with MiXCR. Counted here are hundreds of thousands of distinct CDR3 sequences, less than 35% occurring once; the ten biggest clones make up around an eighth. CDR3 length: 14 amino acids. Germline V lookup: CDR1 LGHDT, CDR2 YNNKEL (reference sequence). Study observations and caveats: Compared with controls, patients had more of about 5 TRBV segments, including TRBV5-6, TRBV5-1 and TRBV20-1.

The origin of this receptor is a girl aged 5-17 years with multiple sclerosis. The V gene is TRBV3-1, the J gene TRBJ1-2; possible D gene TRBD1, 5 bases. The sequenced sample consisted of blood. CDR3 loop: CANSRSGTEYGYTF. The CDR3 nucleotides read TGTGCCAACAGCCGATCCGGGACCGAGTATGGCTACACCTTC.